A selection of T cell receptor beta chains follows, all from one sample in a study of T-cell memory formation after mild COVID-19. TCRdb fed the 5' RACE reads into MiXCR, producing one record per CDR3 protein. There are roughly 300,000 distinct CDR3 sequences in the sample; about 16% occur only once, and roughly 25% lies in the top ten. Sample: PBMCs or a T cell subset sorted from them (not recorded which). The source is a man younger than 35 who had mild COVID-19 (a few samples of this study predate the infection). Cell type and time point are not known. Both conserved end residues are part of each CDR3. D genes are given only for firm matches. For some rows the clone size is stated as once, few or many, or as a class when expanded; others skip it.

clone_size	v_call	d_call	j_call	cdr3_nt	cdr3_aa
few	TRBV25-1	NA	TRBJ1-1	TGTGCCAGCAGTGAGCAGGGATACACTGAAGCTTTCTTT	CASSEQGYTEAFF
few	TRBV7-3	NA	TRBJ2-5	TGTGCCAGCAGCTTAAAGGGGCCGGAGATACCATTATCGGGGACCCAAGAGACCCAGTACTTC	CASSLKGPEIPLSGTQETQYF
few	TRBV19	NA	TRBJ1-5	TGTGCCAGTAGTCTGAACAGGGGCAATCAGCCCCAGCATTTT	CASSLNRGNQPQHF
NA	TRBV7-7	NA	TRBJ2-2	TGTGCCAGCAGCCCAGACATGAACACCGGGGAGCTGTTTTTT	CASSPDMNTGELFF
NA	TRBV14	NA	TRBJ2-6	TGTGCCAGCAGCCAAGTATTCGGAAGCTCTGGGGCCAACGTCCTGACTTTC	CASSQVFGSSGANVLTF
few	TRBV5-1	TRBD1	TRBJ2-1	TGCGCCAGCAGCAGGGGACAGTTATTCGTCTCCTACAATGAGCAGTTCTTC	CASSRGQLFVSYNEQFF
NA	TRBV28	NA	TRBJ2-1	TGTGCCAGCACCTCATTTCTCCGGGACCGAGACAATGAGCAGTTCTTC	CASTSFLRDRDNEQFF
few	TRBV5-1	TRBD2	TRBJ2-3	TGCGCCAGCAGCTTGTCCCAGCAGCTAGCGGGGGGTTTGGATACGCAGTATTTT	CASSLSQQLAGGLDTQYF
many	TRBV12-3/TRBV12-4	TRBD1	TRBJ2-7	TGTGCCAGCAGTTTTGGTGGGACAGTTGTCGAGCAGTACTTC	CASSFGGTVVEQYF
NA	TRBV12-3/TRBV12-4	NA	TRBJ2-1	TGTGCCAGCAGTTTAGCGGGGGTGCAGCAGTTCTTC	CASSLAGVQQFF